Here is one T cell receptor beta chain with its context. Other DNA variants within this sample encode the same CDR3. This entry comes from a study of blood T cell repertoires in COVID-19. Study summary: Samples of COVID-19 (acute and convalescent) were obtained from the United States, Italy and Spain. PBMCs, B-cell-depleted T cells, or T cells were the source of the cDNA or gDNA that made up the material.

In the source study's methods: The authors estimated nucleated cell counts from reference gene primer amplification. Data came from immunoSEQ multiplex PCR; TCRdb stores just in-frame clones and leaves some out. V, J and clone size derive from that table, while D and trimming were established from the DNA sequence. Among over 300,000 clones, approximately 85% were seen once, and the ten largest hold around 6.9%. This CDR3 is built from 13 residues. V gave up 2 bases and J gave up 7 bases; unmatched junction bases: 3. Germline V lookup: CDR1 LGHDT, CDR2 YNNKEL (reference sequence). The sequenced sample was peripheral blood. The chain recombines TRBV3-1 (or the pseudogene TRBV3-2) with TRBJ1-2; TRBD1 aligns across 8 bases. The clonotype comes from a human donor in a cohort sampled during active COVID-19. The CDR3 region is CASSQQGAGGYTF. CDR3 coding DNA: TGTGCCAGCAGCCAACAGGGGGCAGGTGGCTACACCTTC.